The clone carrying this T cell receptor (beta chain) was counted ten times or more. The data are from a study of T-cell reconstitution after alpha-beta-depleted transplantation in children. Preparation of the TCRbeta library involved a method that used unique molecular identifiers. TCRdb reprocessed the PCR reads with MiXCR, giving one entry per CDR3 protein. The sample records around 340,000 distinct CDR3 sequences, about an eighth being singletons. Sample: PBMCs, taken from the stem cell graft. This sequence was found in a human donor who donated a stem cell graft to a child with Fanconi anemia.

In DNA, the CDR3 is TGCGCCAGCAGCCCGAGGGGGGCTAACACCGGGGAGCTGTTTTTT. Translated, it gives CASSPRGANTGELFF. The chain is built from TRBV5-1 and TRBJ2-2; D is perhaps TRBD1 or TRBD2 (6 bases each). Per the germline V gene, CDR1 is SGHRS and CDR2 is YFSETQ. The CDR3 runs 15 residues. V was trimmed by 4 bases and J by 2 bases, leaving 12 bases between them.